The 17 T cell receptor beta chains listed next were all sequenced from one sample in a study of T cells in Graves' hyperthyroidism and ophthalmopathy. Template material for amplifying TCR beta CDR3 regions consisted of RNA transcripts. A set of HTBI primers served as the primers for a first-round RT-PCR of the TCR CDR3. TCRdb re-called the multiplex PCR reads with MiXCR, one entry per CDR3 protein. The sample lists a few hundred thousand distinct CDR3 sequences, around 16% occurring once. Input material: blood. Receptor source: a woman aged 18-29 years with Graves' hyperthyroidism.

This clonotype was found many times. This rearrangement joins TRBV15 to TRBJ2-7, with a tentative D call TRBD2 (5 bases). There are 15 residues in the CDR3. Trimming took 1 base from V and 4 from J, leaving 14 bases between them. Germline values: CDR1 LNHNV, CDR2 YYDKDF (reference sequence). In DNA, the CDR3 is TGTGCCACCAGCAGAGGGGCGGGCCTGTATTACGAGCAGTACTTC. Translated: CATSRGAGLYYEQYF.

This clonotype has just a few counts. The chain couples TRBV12-5 to TRBJ2-3; D gene uncertain. Germline V gene lookup returns CDR1 LGHNT and CDR2 FRNRAP. Trimming pared 0 bases from V and 7 bases from J, leaving 8 bases between. The CDR3 has 13 amino acids. CDR3 sequence (DNA): TGTGCTAGTGGTTTGGTAGATAGCAATACGCAGTATTTT. This sequence encodes CASGLVDSNTQYF.

A note on this clonotype: A much larger clone differs by one base, so this may be a read error. The chain recombines TRBV4-2 with TRBJ2-7; 9 bases line up with TRBD2. This CDR3 comprises 17 residues. Germline V gene data show CDR1 as LGHNA and CDR2 as YNFKEQ. V lost 3 bases to trimming and J lost 1 base; unmatched junction nucleotides: 10. Here the CDR3 reads CASSHAGTSRASYEQYF. The DNA for the CDR3 is TGTGCCAGCAGCCATGCGGGGACTAGCCGGGCATCCTACGAGCAGTACTTC.

Ten or more counts support this clonotype. The genes are TRBV20-1 and TRBJ1-2; 7 nucleotides align to TRBD1. The trim removed 6 bases at V and 4 bases at J, leaving 8 bases unmatched. CDR1 and CDR2 (germline): DFQATT, SNEGSKA (reference sequence). There are 13 residues in the CDR3. The CDR3 DNA reads as TGCAGTGCACGTTCGGGACAGAGCTATGGCTACACCTTC. It translates to CSARSGQSYGYTF.

This clonotype occurred many times. The rearrangement joins TRBV19 to TRBJ2-7, with 10 bases fitting TRBD1. V dropped 6 bases and J dropped 4; count of bases not matched to a gene: 9. The CDR3 consists of 15 residues. Germline-derived CDR1 and CDR2 are LNHDA and SQIVND (reference sequence). In DNA form, the CDR3 reads TGTGCCAGTAGAAACCGGGACAGGGGCTTTTACGAGCAGTACTTC. It encodes CASRNRDRGFYEQYF.

This clonotype has just one count. The chain uses TRBV7-6 and TRBJ1-6; weak D call: TRBD1 (5 bases). Trimming took 4 bases from V and 7 from J, leaving 14 bases between them. This CDR3 has 15 amino acids. Germline assignment: CDR1 SGHVS and CDR2 FNYEAQ. CDR3 coding DNA: TGTGCCAGCAGCTCTGGACAACATGGCAATTCACCCCTCCACTTT. Encoded protein: CASSSGQHGNSPLHF.

A few counts support this clonotype. The chain recombines TRBV19 with TRBJ1-2; D unresolved. The CDR3 runs to 16 residues. Trimming left V 0 bases short and J 3 bases short, with 14 bases between. The germline V gene encodes CDR1 LNHDA and CDR2 SQIVND (reference sequence). The CDR3: CASSIDSRAVYYGYTF. DNA for the CDR3: TGTGCCAGTAGTATAGACTCGAGGGCCGTGTACTATGGCTACACCTTC.

This clonotype was detected many times. This CDR3 is CASRRTMGDNSPLHF. In DNA form, the CDR3 reads TGTGCCAGCAGACGAACCATGGGGGATAATTCACCCCTCCACTTT. This chain uses TRBV11-2 with TRBJ1-6; D is possibly TRBD1 (5 bases). V was cut by 6 bases and J by 5 bases, with 14 bases left in between. Germline V lookup: CDR1 SGHAT, CDR2 FQNNGV. CDR3 size: 15 residues.

This clonotype was detected ten times or more. The rearrangement joins TRBV28 to TRBJ2-1; D not resolved. V lost 6 bases and J lost 4, with 10 bases in between. Germline V gene data show CDR1 as MDHEN and CDR2 as SYDVKM. The CDR3 runs to 13 residues. CDR3 sequence (DNA): TGTGCCAGCAGCCTGGACGAGTACAATGAGCAGTTCTTC. It specifies CASSLDEYNEQFF.

Ten or more counts support this clonotype. This rearrangement joins TRBV30 to TRBJ2-1; D perhaps matches TRBD2 (6 bases). Trimming removed 3 bases from V and 7 bases from J, with 10 bases in between. Germline lookup yields CDR1 GTSNPN and CDR2 SVGIG (reference sequence). CDR3 size: 12 residues. DNA of the CDR3: TGTGCCTGGAGCATTGGGAGGAATGAGCAGTTCTTC. This translates into CAWSIGRNEQFF.

This clonotype was recorded at least ten times. The V call is TRBV7-6, the J call TRBJ1-1, with 11 bases aligning to TRBD1. Trimming at V came to 7 bases and at J to 5 bases, leaving 15 bases not matched to a gene. The CDR3 has 17 residues. The germline V gene has CDR1 SGHVS and CDR2 FNYEAQ. Here the CDR3 DNA reads TGTGCCAGCACCGAGGGCGGGACAGGGGGTAGAGGGACTGAAGCTTTCTTT. Amino acid sequence: CASTEGGTGGRGTEAFF.

The sample holds many counts of this clonotype. The rearrangement links TRBV7-9 to TRBJ2-7; D might be TRBD1 (5 bases). Deletions cut 4 bases from V and 9 bases from J, with 10 bases between. The CDR3 is 11 residues long. Per the germline V gene, CDR1 is SEHNR and CDR2 is FQNEAQ (reference sequence). CDR3 nucleotide sequence: TGTGCCAGCAGCTCCCAGGGTGCGCAGTACTTC. This translates into CASSSQGAQYF.

This clonotype was counted ten times or more. V is TRBV12-5 and J is TRBJ1-6, with a tentative D call TRBD1 (5 bases). V lost 1 base, J lost 6 bases, and 7 bases lay in between. The germline gives CDR1 LGHNT, CDR2 FRNRAP. The CDR3 totals 14 residues. The CDR3 reads CASGLGQTNSPLHF. The DNA for the CDR3 is TGTGCTAGTGGTTTGGGACAGACTAATTCACCCCTCCACTTT.

CDR3 region: CSVVPSGSREETQYF. The CDR3 region has the DNA TGCAGCGTTGTACCGAGCGGGAGTCGGGAAGAGACCCAGTACTTC. The chain uses TRBV29-1 and TRBJ2-5; TRBD2 aligns across 8 bases. J was trimmed by 3 bases and V by 4 bases; bases with no gene match: 10. Germline-derived CDR1 and CDR2 are SQVTM and ANQGSEA. CDR3 length equals 15 residues.

This clonotype showed up many times. The chain uses TRBV9 and TRBJ1-2; D perhaps matches TRBD1 (6 bases). The V and J ends lost 3 bases and 6 bases respectively, with 12 bases between them. The CDR3 spans 13 residues. Germline V gene lookup returns CDR1 SGDLS and CDR2 YYNGEE. Here the CDR3 reads CASSEQGGDGYTF. CDR3 sequence (DNA): TGTGCCAGCAGCGAACAGGGAGGGGATGGCTACACCTTC.

In this sample, this clonotype turned up many times. The chain joins TRBV20-1 to TRBJ1-6; 12 bases align to TRBD1. Germline assignment: CDR1 DFQATT and CDR2 SNEGSKA (reference sequence). The CDR3 is 17 residues long. With V trimmed by 1 base and J by 4 bases, 5 bases remained unmatched. The DNA for the CDR3 is TGCAGTGCTAGAGCCGGGACAGGGGGCGCGTATAATTCACCCCTCCACTTT. Translation gives CSARAGTGGAYNSPLHF.

This clonotype was counted once. The chain uses TRBV5-1 and TRBJ2-7; 7 positions agree with TRBD1. The V gene end was trimmed by 5 bases and the J gene end by 2 bases; junction bases not matched to a gene: 7. The germline CDR1 and CDR2 sequences are SGHRS and YFSETQ. The CDR3 covers 14 residues. CDR3 sequence (DNA): TGCGCCAGCAGGCCCGGGACAGAGACCTACGAGCAGTACTTC. Amino acids: CASRPGTETYEQYF.